The rows below give T cell receptor beta chains drawn from one sample of a study of blood T cell repertoires in COVID-19. TCRdb's copy holds only in-frame clones and misses some; the assay was immunoSEQ multiplex PCR. The sample records more than 250,000 clones, 86% being singletons. Sequenced sample: PBMCs or T cells enriched from blood (not recorded which). Receptors originate from a young woman who had recovered from COVID-19. The CDR3 runs from the conserved cysteine through the conserved F or W. D genes are given only for firm matches. Size is omitted from some rows. Given values are once, few, many or a class for expanded clones.

J gene | D gene | clone size | V gene | CDR3 DNA | CDR3 protein
TRBJ1-2 | - | once | TRBV20-1 | TGCAGTTCGTTCCCCAGGGGTGGCTACACCTTC | CSSFPRGGYTF
TRBJ1-3 | - | - | TRBV4-3 | TGCGCCAGCAGCCAAGCCCGGCAGGGGCGAAACACCATATATTTT | CASSQARQGRNTIYF
TRBJ2-7 | - | - | TRBV11-2 | TGTGCCAGCAGCTTAATCGTGGAGGGGGCAGCGGAGAAGTCCCACGAGCAGTACTTC | CASSLIVEGAAEKSHEQYF
TRBJ2-5 | - | - | TRBV7-2 | TGTGCCAGCAGCTTGAAACTAGGCCAAGAGACCCAGTACTTC | CASSLKLGQETQYF
TRBJ1-2 | - | - | TRBV30 | TGTGCCTGGAGTGGCGGGGACGGGGGCTACACCTTC | CAWSGGDGGYTF
TRBJ2-5 | TRBD2 | few | TRBV5-1 | TGCGCCAGCAGCTTGGGGGCTAGCGGGGGAAAAGAGACCCAGTACTTC | CASSLGASGGKETQYF
TRBJ1-4 | - | - | TRBV5-1 | TGCGCCAGCAGCTTGGGGGATACAGGGAACGGAGAAAAACTGTTTTTT | CASSLGDTGNGEKLFF
TRBJ2-7 | - | - | TRBV3-1/TRBV3-2 | TGTGCCAGCAGCCAAGAAGTGTGGACTAGCCAGGGGGGTCTCGAGCAGTACTTC | CASSQEVWTSQGGLEQYF
TRBJ1-2 | TRBD1 | - | TRBV6-5 | TGTGCCAGCACCCGACAGGGGGCTAACTATGGCTACACCTTC | CASTRQGANYGYTF
TRBJ2-1 | - | - | TRBV5-8 | TGTGCCAGCAGCTTTTATCGGGGAAAAGCCTACAATGAGCAGTTCTTC | CASSFYRGKAYNEQFF
TRBJ2-2 | TRBD2 | - | TRBV2 | TGTGCCAGCAGTGAAAGACTAGCGGGAGGTGTGGGCACCGGGGAGCTGTTTTTT | CASSERLAGGVGTGELFF
TRBJ2-1 | TRBD2 | - | TRBV15 | TGTGCCACCAGCAGGGCAGGACTAGCGGGAGGGCTTGAGCAGTTCTTC | CATSRAGLAGGLEQFF
TRBJ2-5 | TRBD2 | - | TRBV29-1 | TGCAGCGTGGTACTAGCGGGGGGGGAGACCCAGTACTTC | CSVVLAGGETQYF
TRBJ2-7 | - | - | TRBV6-1 | TGTGCCAGCAGTGATTGGACACCCTCCTACGAGCAGTACTTC | CASSDWTPSYEQYF
TRBJ2-1 | - | - | TRBV25-1 | TGTGCCAGCAGTGTTCAGATGGTAGCCCAACCGCAGTTCTTC | CASSVQMVAQPQFF
TRBJ2-1 | TRBD2 | - | TRBV7-9 | TGTGCCAGCAGCGCCGGGACTAGCGGGAGGGAGGGGCGGTTCTTC | CASSAGTSGREGRFF
TRBJ1-1 | - | - | TRBV4-1 | TGCGCCAGCAGCCAAGATGGCAGTGAAGCTTTCTTT | CASSQDGSEAFF
TRBJ2-1 | TRBD2 | - | TRBV11-2 | TGTGCCAGCAGCTTAGCAGCGGGGGGATACAATGAGCAGTTCTTC | CASSLAAGGYNEQFF
TRBJ2-7 | TRBD2 | - | TRBV28 | TGTGCCAGCAGTTTACACGTCCTGGGGCTAGCGGAGGATTACGAGCAGTACTTC | CASSLHVLGLAEDYEQYF
TRBJ1-2 | - | - | TRBV27 | TGTGCCAGCAGTTTAAAGCCGGCTAACTATGGCTACACCTTC | CASSLKPANYGYTF
TRBJ2-4 | TRBD2 | - | TRBV28 | TGTGCCAGCAGTACCTACACTCATGGGGGGGGAAACATTCAGTACTTC | CASSTYTHGGGNIQYF
TRBJ2-7 | TRBD1 | many | TRBV4-3 | TGCGCCAGCAGCCAAGACGTGGGGACAGGGGGCTACGAGCAGTACTTC | CASSQDVGTGGYEQYF
TRBJ2-1 | TRBD1 | - | TRBV3-1/TRBV3-2 | TGTGCCAGCAGCCAAGATGGGACAGCCTACAATGAGCAGTTCTTC | CASSQDGTAYNEQFF
TRBJ2-3 | - | - | TRBV5-1 | TGCGCCAGCGGAGCTTGGACCCAGGGGTCGTTTACAGATACGCAGTATTTT | CASGAWTQGSFTDTQYF
TRBJ2-3 | - | - | TRBV5-4 | TGTGCCAGCAGCGGGGGGACAGTGAGCACAGATACGCAGTATTTT | CASSGGTVSTDTQYF
TRBJ2-7 | TRBD2 | - | TRBV27 | TGTGCCAGCAGCCAAGGACTAGCGGGAGGGGGCGAGCAGTACTTC | CASSQGLAGGGEQYF
TRBJ1-6 | - | few | TRBV5-1 | TGCGCCAGCAGCTTGGAGGTGGCGGCACAAAATTCACCCCTCCACTTT | CASSLEVAAQNSPLHF
TRBJ2-6 | - | - | TRBV27 | TGTGCCAGCAGTTTAACTTCCCCCTCTGGGGCCAACGTCCTGACTTTC | CASSLTSPSGANVLTF
TRBJ2-7 | - | - | TRBV28 | TGTGCCAGCAGTTTGGTGAGGGTTGGCGAGCAGTACTTC | CASSLVRVGEQYF
TRBJ2-3 | - | - | TRBV7-2 | TGTGCCAGCAGCCTGGGACACGCCACAGATACGCAGTATTTT | CASSLGHATDTQYF
TRBJ1-2 | - | - | TRBV4-2 | TGTGCCAGCAGCCACCCCCGGGGGGGCATTGACACCTTC | CASSHPRGGIDTF
TRBJ2-7 | TRBD1 | - | TRBV5-4 | TGTGCCAGCAGCTTGGGGACAGGGCAAATCGAGCAGTACTTC | CASSLGTGQIEQYF
TRBJ2-7 | TRBD1 | - | TRBV27 | TGTGCCAGCAGTGCAACGACAGGGGAAGAGCAGTACTTC | CASSATTGEEQYF
TRBJ2-1 | - | - | TRBV29-1 | TGCAGCGCTGAGACAGGATACAATGAGCAGTTCTTC | CSAETGYNEQFF
TRBJ1-6 | TRBD1 | - | TRBV5-5 | TGTGCCAGCAGCGACCGGGACAGGCTTAATTCACCCCTCCACTTT | CASSDRDRLNSPLHF